This paragraph reports one T cell receptor beta chain. The antigen is not known. This record comes from a study of siplizumab effects on memory and regulatory T cells. Findings and caveats of the study: Siplizumab gave mappable alloreactive CD4+ clones an average Treg-derived fraction of less than 75%, against under 35% in controls. Siplizumab led to significantly less abundant alloreactive sequences that could be traced back to unstimulated CD4+ memory cells.

Around 9.6 x 10^4 TCR templates per sample were sequenced. The data were produced by immunoSEQ multiplex PCR, yet TCRdb's version contains in-frame clones alone and is incomplete. The top ten hold roughly 0.78% of the sample, which has some 100,000 clones, around 92% seen once. The germline V gene has CDR1 MNHNY and CDR2 SVGAGI (reference sequence). V lost 2 bases and J lost 4; bases outside the gene matches: 5. The CDR3 runs to 16 residues. The receptor was isolated from a human donor in good health. Source material: Tregs sorted from blood. V usage is TRBV6-6 and J usage is TRBJ2-2; 9 bases align to TRBD2. This chain's CDR3 is CASSYASGIRTGELFF. The CDR3, as DNA: TGTGCCAGCAGTTACGCTAGCGGGATTCGCACCGGGGAGCTGTTTTTT.